This entry lists 10 T cell receptor beta chains sequenced from one sample in a study of T cell responses to AZD1222 COVID-19 vaccine. TCRdb keeps only in-frame clones here, not all; method: immunoSEQ multiplex PCR. This table has 120,000 to 150,000 clones, about 92% appearing once. This sample comprised peripheral blood, obtained on day 0 of AZD1222 vaccination. These receptors all stem from an adult in good health.

The chain employs TRBV6-5 and TRBJ1-2, with 9 bases matching TRBD1. After removal of 8 bases from V and 7 bases from J, the junction contained 5 bases not matched to a gene. CDR3 length equals 12 residues. In germline, CDR1 is MNHEY, CDR2 SVGAGI. CDR3 residues: CASRQGEGGYTF. The CDR3 bases are TGTGCCAGCCGACAGGGGGAGGGTGGCTACACCTTC.

This clone was recorded once. The V call is TRBV6-4, the J call TRBJ2-3, with 8 bases matching TRBD1. Unmatched junction bases numbered 6, after V lost 8 bases and J lost 2 bases. Germline loops: CDR1 MRHNA, CDR2 SNTAGT. This CDR3 region has 14 residues. This CDR3 is CASAGTGNTDTQYF. The CDR3 coding sequence is TGTGCCAGCGCCGGGACAGGAAACACAGATACGCAGTATTTT.

V gene TRBV29-1 combines with J gene TRBJ1-2, with 7 bases identical to TRBD1. CDR1 SQVTM and CDR2 ANQGSEA come from the germline V gene. J was trimmed by 7 bases and V by 7 bases; bases with no gene match: 12. The CDR3 is made up of 13 amino acids. The CDR3: CSAPEVQGVGYTF. The CDR3 DNA follows: TGCAGCGCCCCCGAGGTGCAGGGGGTTGGCTACACCTTC.

V and J are TRBV5-6 and TRBJ1-5, with 7 positions matching TRBD1. There are 13 residues in the CDR3. V lost 1 base, J lost 5 bases, and 0 bases stayed unmatched. The germline gives CDR1 SGHDT, CDR2 YYEEEE. The CDR3 DNA is TGTGCCAGCAGCTTGACAGGGGATCAGCCCCAGCATTTT. Translation gives CASSLTGDQPQHF. Together with reference TRBV5-6 and TRBJ1-5, the CDR3 gives the full variable domain: DAGVTQSPTHLIKTRGQQVTLRCSPKSGHDTVSWYQQALGQGPQFIFQYYEEEERQRGNFPDRFSGHQFPNYSSELNVNALLLGDSALYLCASSLTGDQPQHFGDGTRLSIL.

The CDR3 here is CASSPDRTGANVLTF. DNA of the CDR3: TGTGCCAGCAGCCCCGACAGAACTGGGGCCAACGTCCTGACTTTC. The chain has TRBV6-5 and TRBJ2-6, with a weak D call TRBD1 (5 bases). Trimming removed 6 bases at V and 2 bases at J, with 11 bases between. The germline gives CDR1 MNHEY, CDR2 SVGAGI. The CDR3 is 15 amino acids.

The chain's CDR3 is CASSQVLGAYNEQFF. Written as DNA, the CDR3 is TGCGCCAGCAGCCAAGTCCTCGGCGCCTACAATGAGCAGTTCTTC. The rearrangement joins TRBV4-3 to TRBJ2-1; D remains ambiguous. This CDR3 has 15 amino acids. Germline V CDR1 and CDR2: LGHNA, YSLEER. V gave up 1 base and J gave up 2 bases, with 9 bases separating them.

This chain connects TRBV2 to TRBJ2-1; tentatively, D is TRBD2 (7 bases). This CDR3 comprises 12 residues. The V end was cut by 5 bases, the J end by 9 bases, with 11 bases between. CDR1 SNHLY and CDR2 FYNNEI come from the germline V gene. The CDR3 DNA is TGTGCCAGCAGTATGAGGGGGGGTGAGCAGTTCTTC. Residues: CASSMRGGEQFF. Drawing the rest from reference TRBV2 and TRBJ2-1, the complete variable domain is EPEVTQTPSHQVTQMGQEVILRCVPISNHLYFYWYRQILGQKVEFLVSFYNNEISEKSEIFDDQFSVERPDGSNFTLKIRSTKLEDSAMYFCASSMRGGEQFFGPGTRLTVL.

V is TRBV28 and J is TRBJ1-5; the D gene is possibly TRBD1 (5 bases). The V gene's germline CDR1 is MDHEN and CDR2 SYDVKM. The CDR3 consists of 14 residues. Trimming removed 6 bases at V and 4 bases at J, with 13 bases between. The CDR3 sequence: CASRGPGPNQPQHF. In DNA, the CDR3 is TGTGCCAGCAGGGGGCCAGGGCCAAATCAGCCCCAGCATTTT.

V gene TRBV6-1 combines with J gene TRBJ1-5; D is possibly TRBD1 (5 bases). This CDR3 region has 14 residues. The V gene's germline CDR1 is MNHNS and CDR2 SASEGT. Trimming removed 3 bases at V and 4 bases at J, with 10 bases between. As DNA, the CDR3 is TGTGCCAGCAGTGAGGGACGAGGGAATCAGCCCCAGCATTTT. Protein product: CASSEGRGNQPQHF.

The rearrangement joins TRBV10-3 to TRBJ2-7, with 12 nucleotides matching TRBD2. V gave up 8 bases and J gave up 3 bases; unmatched junction bases: 5. Germline V gene lookup returns CDR1 ENHRY and CDR2 SYGVKD. This CDR3 spans 14 amino acids. CDR3 region: CAIRQTSGSYEQYF. CDR3 DNA sequence: TGTGCCATCCGCCAGACTAGCGGGAGCTACGAGCAGTACTTC.